The text below deals with one TCR beta chain. The data derive from a study of blood T cell repertoires in COVID-19. Background on the study: COVID-19 samples collected from the United States, Italy and Spain covered acute and convalescent phases.

The authors' processing: Nucleated cell counts were estimated from reference gene primer amplification. Produced via immunoSEQ multiplex PCR; TCRdb's table is partial and in-frame only. Clone size and the V and J calls come from that table; the DNA yielded D and trimming. The repertoire consists of about 270,000 clones, with around 93% occurring once and the leading ten covering 2.8%. The length of the CDR3 is 15 residues. Deletions cut 4 bases from V and 2 bases from J, with 11 bases between. CDR1 and CDR2 (germline): LNHDA, SQIVND (reference sequence). The participants were between about 18 and 95 years old and came from 24 US areas. Participants were placed into cohorts based on the clinical history they reported.

The TCR sequence derives from a man in his forties who had been exposed to COVID-19. The rearrangement joins TRBV19 to TRBJ1-4; D may be TRBD1 (5 bases). The sequenced sample consisted of PBMCs or T cells enriched from blood (not recorded which). The CDR3, as DNA: TGTGCCAGTAGTAGAATCCGACAGACTAATGAAAAACTGTTTTTT. Translated, it gives CASSRIRQTNEKLFF.